This T cell receptor beta chain originates from a study of cytomegalovirus exposure and HLA in healthy donors (dated by TCRdb to 2015 to 2018). As for the study more broadly: An earlier analysis of approximately 640 of the donors reported 250 to 350 Gb of sequence data and about 100 million unique TCR beta sequences from some 180 million T cells. An early release covering about 600 HLA-typed donors comprised around 300 gigabases of sequencing data and around 86 million unique TCR sequences. The genetic ancestry cluster associated with self-reported Caucasian donors included 81% of the roughly 380 genotyped donors. The study was designed to test whether signatures of past pathogen exposure could be identified by cataloging public T cell receptors. Using immunosequencing, the study profiled T cell repertoires from 640 or so subjects and related those repertoires to cytomegalovirus serostatus. Along with the roughly 670-subject first cohort, a separate validation cohort of 120 different subjects was used. To predict cytomegalovirus infection status, the study combined high-throughput TCR immunosequencing, statistical association of individual TCRs with disease status, and machine learning. A later analysis re-analyzed previously published TCR beta repertoires from several hundred donors and added high-resolution HLA genotyping to study TCR occurrence patterns. Rather than drawing on any new phenotypic data, the later analysis identified candidate immune exposures from TCR beta sequences and the way those sequences occurred across donors. In an earlier analysis of 587 of the donors, high-throughput TCR beta sequencing was used to judge whether each TCR beta V gene segment behaved as functional or pseudogenic. Donor age, sex, ethnicity and CMV serostatus were compiled alongside the repertoire data. A later genetic analysis took genome-wide SNP genotypes for about 55% of the 666 donors and used that subset as a discovery cohort. Every repertoire in the discovery cohort had been generated on one and the same sequencing platform. HLA typing covered class I and class II loci at four-digit resolution. The number of donors typed differed by locus, with about 629-640 for A, B, C, DRB1 and DQB1, over 500 for DQA1, about 610 for DPA1, and approximately 470 for DPB1. Because of strong linkage in the cohort, five DR-DQ haplotypes were treated as single units for association and clustering. On average, around 200,000 unique TCR beta nucleotide sequences were sequenced per donor among 398 genotyped donors of the cohort, with roughly 19% of those sequences being non-productive. What the research found in general, with its limitations: For the cohort, immune exposure information was limited to CMV serostatus. In a later analysis, some 18,000 TCR beta sequences were associated with specific HLA alleles at a false discovery rate of 0.05. The cohort was sequenced for TCR beta chains only, and without alpha or paired-chain data the features that could be detected were limited. Compared with equally common non-associated chains, HLA-associated TCR beta chains in a later analysis were more clonally expanded and had lower generation probabilities. A group of highly shared sequence variants was considered likely to be a technical artifact of the sequencing pipeline. A later analysis reported that several top co-occurrence clusters appeared linked to parvovirus B19, influenza, CMV and Epstein-Barr virus. Roughly uniform sequencing depth across donors was assumed in presence/absence analyses, although this assumption may not hold. A further reported finding was that TCR beta sequences accurately predicted the HLA-A and HLA-B alleles for most subjects in the first cohort. Correlated functional status among segregating V segments might be attributable to linkage disequilibrium, but an unknown experimental factor could not be ruled out. A later genetic analysis associated a missense DCLRE1C variant with V-gene and J-gene trimming of TCR beta chains, and an independent cohort replicated the association. Most TCR sequences were seen in very few donors, while some public TCRs were found in many individuals. Strong co-occurrence of HLA alleles, especially DR and DQ, made assigning TCR associations to individual alleles difficult. Because counts were too low, fewer than 20 rarely observed V segments, including chromosome 9 orphons, were excluded from the earlier analysis of 587 of the donors. A later analysis found that most CMV-associated TCR beta chains appeared HLA-restricted, with HLA associations seemingly driven largely by CMV exposure. Because HLA typing was unavailable for some donors at each locus, only the typed subset was used in association tests. The study gave a list of 150 to 200 TCR beta chains associated with cytomegalovirus. In both the original and validation cohorts, the classifier was reported to diagnose cytomegalovirus status with high specificity and sensitivity. According to a later genetic analysis, donors in an Asian-associated ancestry cluster had fewer N-insertions in productive TCRs than the approximately 700-donor mean. The authors suggested that the approach could potentially be extended to other disease states and immunological phenotypes. A later analysis found that TCR association rates varied across HLA loci, with DRB1 alleles showing the most associated TCRs and HLA-C alleles the fewest. Some IMGT-functional V segments, including TRBV6-2 and TRBV6-3, could not be distinguished by the 87-base-pair reads and were therefore excluded. A few of the identified cytomegalovirus-associated TCR beta chains were confirmed in vitro to be specific for cytomegalovirus antigens. An earlier analysis of approximately 600 of the donors showed that most TCR beta V segments appeared in productive rearrangements either about 90% or about 30% of the time, which broadly matched IMGT annotations.

The cohort consisted of 666 healthy bone marrow donors. At the time of sampling, all cohort members were nominally healthy, though unrecorded immune exposures were likely present. The donor was CMV seropositive and belonged to the group of 250 to 300 seropositive cohort members. A peripheral blood sample was collected from each donor, and TCR beta sequencing was performed on peripheral blood mononuclear cells. Genomic DNA was extracted from the blood cell samples with the Qiagen DNeasy Blood Extraction Kit. On this clone itself: Its antigen is still unknown. Per-base qualities were not stored, and no clone one base away is much larger.

Receptor amplification or capture employed the immunoSEQ multiplex PCR assay. A mixture of 60 forward primers for TCR Vbeta segments and 13 reverse primers for TCR Jbeta segments was used in the multiplex PCR. The CDR3 region of rearranged TCR beta genes was amplified from genomic DNA with a multiplex PCR assay. Amplified TCR beta libraries were sequenced as 87-base-pair reads on the Illumina HiSeq System. Processing in the source paper ran as follows. A later analysis counted about 82 million unique TCR beta chains across the 666 repertoires, and roughly 9.9 million of these chains were shared by at least two donors. To remove PCR and sequencing errors, raw reads were error-corrected and collapsed into unique sequences using a nearest-neighbor algorithm that merged closely related sequences. To assign V, D and J gene segments, CDR3 sequences were aligned to IMGT reference sequences. For a sequence to be retained, a match of at least six nucleotides was required to both a V gene segment and a J gene segment. A rearrangement was called productive if the CDR3 had no stop codons and remained in frame with V and J, and every other rearrangement was called non-productive. Following IMGT convention, CDR3 was defined as the stretch from the second conserved V-encoded cysteine up to the conserved J-encoded phenylalanine. In an earlier analysis of 550 to 650 of the donors, sequences lacking an unambiguous match to a single V gene segment were excluded. In an earlier analysis of approximately 590 of the donors, V segments were called functional above 56.7% productive rearrangements and were called segregating when the between-donor standard deviation exceeded 5%. A statistical classification framework was built to diagnose cytomegalovirus status from the catalog of TCR beta chain sequences. V and J gene assignment, in a later analysis, came from comparing TCR nucleotide sequences with IMGT/GENE-DB human TR gene sequences. Using the TCRdist pipeline, a later analysis assigned CDR3 sequences along with most-parsimonious VDJ recombination scenarios. In a later analysis, each TCR beta chain was defined by its CDR3 amino acid sequence together with its V-gene family, and reads lacking a unique V-gene family were excluded. To address suspected cross-contamination and a sequencing artifact, a later analysis removed a few hundred highly shared, low-generation-probability nucleotide sequences. In a later analysis, a clonal expansion index was calculated for each public chain from normalized within-repertoire ranks of inferred template counts. A later analysis computed generation probabilities with a VDJ recombination model fitted to out-of-frame rearrangements, and checked the results against IGoR. Hypergeometric tests were used in a later analysis to score TCR-TCR, TCR-HLA and TCR-CMV co-occurrence, with a repertoire-size bias correction applied to the TCR pairs. In a later analysis, false discovery rates were estimated by permuting HLA or CMV assignments 20 times. In a later analysis, co-occurring TCRs were grouped using DBSCAN, with TCRdist sequence similarity added in when clustering inside HLA-allele-positive subsets. For co-occurrence clustering, repertoires with fewer than 30,000 or more than 120,000 public chains were excluded, along with roughly 5 repertoires with anomalous nucleotide sharing. As stored in TCRdb, this immuneACCESS dataset retains in-frame rearrangements with V and J assigned. A fraction of the clones does not appear; measured against another copy, unresolved V genes explain less than half of the discrepancy, and the remainder lacks a known reason. For V, J and clone size, that table is used; D and trimming come from the DNA. The sample includes 82,000 or so clones, with around a tenth observed a single time. Of the sample, roughly a quarter falls within the top ten clones.

V is clipped by 5 bases and J by 3 bases, and the sequence between their germline boundaries is 14 bases long. From the cysteine through the phenylalanine, the CDR3 covers 15 amino acids. Only the CDR3 part of the read is kept: 45 bases, read in frame from the first base. The germline V gene yields SGHTA for CDR1 and FQGTGA for CDR2. The rearrangement joined TRBV7-3 to TRBJ2-1; the D gene is perhaps TRBD1, on 5 matching bases. Sequences were obtained from PBMCs. This clonotype originated in a man aged 60 to 69 in good health and CMV-seropositive. In nucleotides, the sequence is TGTGCCAGCAGCCCCACAGGCAGCAACTACAATGAGCAGTTCTTC. Translated, this gives CASSPTGSNYNEQFF.